The 3 T cell receptor beta chains below were found in one sample sequenced in a study of OX40 agonist ivuxolimab in advanced cancers. The method was immunoSEQ multiplex PCR; TCRdb's version includes in-frame clones alone and lacks a portion of them. This table has more than 20,000 clones, 80% to 90% appearing once. The sequences come from CD4+ or CD8+ T cells sorted from blood, collected in a trial of the OX40 agonist ivuxolimab. These TCRs come from an adult with an advanced solid tumor such as melanoma, head and neck, liver or kidney cancer.

This clone was seen a few times. The gene calls are TRBV7-9 and TRBJ1-1, with a possible D match to TRBD1 (6 bases). This CDR3 spans 13 amino acids. The germline gives CDR1 SEHNR, CDR2 FQNEAQ (reference sequence). Deletions cut 0 bases from V and 11 bases from J, with 13 bases between. Here the CDR3 reads CASSLASAGEAFF. The CDR3 DNA reads TGTGCCAGCAGCTTAGCGAGCGCAGGGGAGGCTTTCTTT.

The gene calls are TRBV9 and TRBJ2-1; no reliable D call. The germline V gene has CDR1 SGDLS and CDR2 YYNGEE. Trimming left V 5 bases short and J 3 bases short, with 18 bases between. The CDR3 loop spans 16 amino acids. CDR3 in DNA: TGTGCCAGCAGTGGGGAAGGAACAGTAATCTACAATGAGCAGTTCTTC. This gives the protein CASSGEGTVIYNEQFF.

The chain recombines TRBV7-9 with TRBJ2-5; no firm D call. This CDR3 has 15 residues. Between the trimmed V and J ends, which lost 4 bases and 4 bases, there was a span of 16 bases. The germline CDR1 and CDR2 sequences are SEHNR and FQNEAQ (reference sequence). The CDR3 loop reads CASSSGGQLPETQYF. CDR3 bases: TGTGCCAGCAGCTCAGGTGGGCAGCTGCCAGAGACCCAGTACTTC.